One sample yielded the 20 T cell receptor beta chains listed below, sequenced in a study of T cell clonality in common variable immunodeficiency. Produced via immunoSEQ multiplex PCR; TCRdb's table is partial and in-frame only. Listed here are about 20,000 clones without any singletons, the top ten holding approximately 14%. Overall study results and limits: In common variable immunodeficiency, TCR beta chains reportedly carried fewer deletions and N-nucleotide insertions.

These receptors' antigens are unknown. The specimen sequenced was peripheral blood mononuclear cells. All receptors come from a human donor with common variable immunodeficiency.

There are many counts of this clone. The DNA ends 3 residues before the CDR3 does, and the rest of the CDR3 is filled in from the germline J gene. The chain joins TRBV18 to TRBJ2-5, with D perhaps TRBD1 (6 bases). This CDR3 contains 13 residues. Germline lookup yields CDR1 KGHSH and CDR2 LQKENI. Trimming took off 5 bases at V and 1 base at J, with 8 bases between the two ends. This CDR3 reads CASSSGVQETQYF. The sequenced part of the CDR3 DNA is TGTGCCAGCTCATCAGGGGTCCAAGAGACC.

There are many counts of this clone. The read gets to within 3 residues of the CDR3 end, and the germline J gene fills in the rest. The gene calls are TRBV18 and TRBJ2-7, with D possibly being TRBD1 (6 bases). Per the germline V gene, CDR1 is KGHSH and CDR2 is LQKENI. The V and J ends lost 4 bases and 0 bases respectively, with 13 bases between them. The CDR3 runs 15 residues. CDR3 sequence: CASSRTGPSSYEQYF. The part of the CDR3 DNA that was read is TGTGCCAGCTCACGCACAGGGCCGAGCTCCTACGAG.

This clone was detected a few times. The read stops 3 residues short of the end of the CDR3; the missing end is completed from the germline J gene. This chain uses TRBV7-6 with TRBJ2-3; possibly TRBD1 for D (6 bases). This CDR3 spans 17 amino acids. Germline V CDR1 and CDR2: SGHVS, FNYEAQ. V lost 2 bases to trimming and J lost 2 bases, with 17 bases between them. CDR3 amino acids: CASSLLGTSTHTDTQYF. Partial CDR3 DNA: TGTGCCAGCAGCTTATTGGGGACATCAACTCACACAGATACG.

This clone came up many times. The sequenced fragment ends 3 residues before the CDR3 boundary, so the rest is inferred from the germline J gene. The chain recombines TRBV7-3 with TRBJ2-2; D is uncertain. Trimming left V 6 bases short and J 5 bases short, with 16 bases between. The CDR3 has 15 amino acids. Germline V gene sequence: CDR1 SGHTA, CDR2 FQGTGA. CDR3 in amino acids: CASRAQSQVTGELFF. Incomplete CDR3 DNA: TGTGCCAGCAGGGCACAGTCCCAAGTTACCGGGGAG.

This clone was counted between two and nine times. The missing CDR3 end, 3 residues past where the read stops, is filled in from the germline J gene. The rearrangement joins TRBV6-2 or TRBV6-3 to TRBJ1-1; no reliable D call. The germline gives CDR1 MNHEY, CDR2 SVGEGT. The CDR3 has 13 residues. With 2 bases removed from V and 4 bases from J, the gap between germline ends came to 8 bases. The CDR3 DNA, read in part, is TGTGCCAGCAGTTACCGGGTGGGCACTGAA. This codes for CASSYRVGTE. The entire CDR3 is CASSYRVGTEAFF.

This clone came up many times. CDR3 sequence reads: CASSLPRDRGAFF. Incomplete CDR3 DNA: TGTGCCAGCAGCTTACCACGGGACAGAGGG. V usage is TRBV7-2 and J usage is TRBJ1-1, with TRBD1 identical over 7 bases. The missing CDR3 end, 3 residues past where the read stops, is filled in from the germline J gene. The germline gives CDR1 SGHTA, CDR2 FQGNSA. The CDR3 is made up of 13 amino acids.

The sample holds many counts of this clone. The read ends 3 residues early relative to the CDR3; the germline J gene fills the gap. This rearrangement joins TRBV18 to TRBJ2-3; 9 bases line up with TRBD2. With 5 bases clipped from V and 4 bases from J, the junction kept 13 bases outside the gene matches. This CDR3 is built from 17 residues. CDR1 and CDR2 (germline): KGHSH, LQKENI. The CDR3 DNA, read in part, is TGTGCCAGCTCAACCATTCCGGCGGGGGGGCCCGCAGATACG. Amino acid sequence: CASSTIPAGGPADT. The entire CDR3 reads CASSTIPAGGPADTQYF.

This clone was counted between two and nine times. The sequence runs out 3 residues before the end of the CDR3; the remainder is reconstructed from the germline J gene. The V and J genes are TRBV18 and TRBJ2-1; 7 bases match TRBD1. CDR3 length: 14 residues. The J segment lost 5 bases and the V segment lost 1 base, leaving 2 bases of the junction unmatched. CDR1 is KGHSH and CDR2 is LQKENI in the germline V gene. The DNA read from the CDR3 is TGTGCCAGCTCACCACAGGGACAGAACAATGAG. Its translation: CASSPQGQNNE. Given in full, the CDR3 is CASSPQGQNNEQFF.

This clone was counted at least ten times. The sequenced fragment ends 3 residues before the CDR3 boundary, so the rest is inferred from the germline J gene. The V gene is TRBV18, the J gene TRBJ2-7; 8 bases map to TRBD1. CDR3 length: 13 residues. Germline V lookup: CDR1 KGHSH, CDR2 LQKENI. V was pared by 3 bases and J by 5 bases, with 3 bases of the junction left unmatched. Partial CDR3 DNA: TGTGCCAGCTCACCGGACAGGGCCCACGAG. Translated, it gives CASSPDRAHE. The entire CDR3 is CASSPDRAHEQYF. Using reference TRBV18 and TRBJ2-7 for the parts outside the CDR3, the full variable domain is NAGVMQNPRHLVRRRGQEARLRCSPMKGHSHVYWYRQLPEEGLKFMVYLQKENIIDESGMPKERFSAEFPKEGPSILRIQQVVRGDSAAYFCASSPDRAHEQYFGPGTRLTVT.

This clone has at least ten counts. The CDR3 bases that were read are TGCGCCAGCAGCTGGAGGGGGCCCCCCTTCTATGGC. It translates to CASSWRGPPFYG. The entire CDR3 protein is CASSWRGPPFYGYTF. The chain uses TRBV5-1 and TRBJ1-2; 7 bases agree with TRBD1. The read terminates 3 residues before the CDR3 end, so the remaining end is supplied by the germline J gene. J was trimmed by 4 bases and V by 3 bases; bases with no gene match: 9. CDR3 length equals 15 residues. Germline lookup yields CDR1 SGHRS and CDR2 YFSETQ.

This clone has a count of ten or more. The observed sequence ends 3 residues before the CDR3 terminus, with the missing tail filled in from the germline J gene. V is TRBV4-2 and J is TRBJ1-3; 12 nucleotides line up with TRBD1. The CDR3 is 18 amino acids. Germline CDR1 and CDR2: LGHNA and YNFKEQ. J was trimmed by 1 base and V by 4 bases; bases with no gene match: 8. The CDR3 reads CASSPGGTGGRSGNTIYF. The covered CDR3 bases are TGTGCCAGCAGCCCCGGGGGGACAGGGGGCAGATCTGGAAACACC.

About this clone itself: The read finishes 3 residues shy of the CDR3 end, and the germline J gene is used to complete it. J is TRBJ2-6 and V is TRBV7-9; D gene uncertain. The CDR3 extends over 13 amino acids. Trimming took 5 bases from V and 0 from J, leaving 2 bases between them. Per the germline V gene, CDR1 is SEHNR and CDR2 is FQNEAQ (reference sequence). This chain's CDR3 is CASSRSGANVLTF. Incomplete CDR3 DNA: TGTGCCAGCAGCCGCTCTGGGGCCAACGTC.

This clone has a count of ten or more. The sequence runs out 3 residues before the end of the CDR3; the remainder is reconstructed from the germline J gene. The chain joins TRBV19 to TRBJ1-1; a weak D match, TRBD1 (6 bases). Germline lookup yields CDR1 LNHDA and CDR2 SQIVND (reference sequence). Trimming took off 2 bases at V and 6 bases at J, with 13 bases between the two ends. The CDR3 runs to 14 residues. CDR3 region: CASSIFGGVAEAFF. CDR3 DNA (partial): TGTGCCAGTAGTATATTTGGGGGCGTCGCTGAA.

There are many counts of this clone. The sample carries other DNA sequences with the same CDR3. The CDR3 bases that were read are TGTGCCAGCTCAGCTCAGGGTCGGGCGACCGGGGAG. Protein: CASSAQGRATGE. The entire CDR3 reads CASSAQGRATGELFF. This sequence joins TRBV18 and TRBJ2-2; possibly TRBD1 for D (5 bases). The read gets to within 3 residues of the CDR3 end, and the germline J gene fills in the rest. Trimming left V 5 bases short and J 5 bases short, with 15 bases between. CDR1 is KGHSH, CDR2 LQKENI, per germline. The CDR3 runs 15 residues. The whole variable domain, remainder taken from reference TRBV18 and TRBJ2-2, is NAGVMQNPRHLVRRRGQEARLRCSPMKGHSHVYWYRQLPEEGLKFMVYLQKENIIDESGMPKERFSAEFPKEGPSILRIQQVVRGDSAAYFCASSAQGRATGELFFGEGSRLTVL.

This clone came up many times. The read halts 3 residues ahead of the CDR3 end, with the missing end drawn from the germline J gene. The chain has TRBV19 and TRBJ2-5, with TRBD2 as a possible D gene (7 bases). The CDR3 totals 16 residues. Per germline, CDR1 LNHDA and CDR2 SQIVND (reference sequence). Between the trimmed V and J ends, which lost 6 bases and 4 bases, there was a span of 21 bases. Partial CDR3 DNA: TGTGCCAGTAGCGAAACCGGGGGGCGTGGGGGAGAGACC. This encodes CASSETGGRGGET. The entire CDR3 protein is CASSETGGRGGETQYF.

In this sample, this clone turned up a few times. The read gets to within 3 residues of the CDR3 end, and the germline J gene fills in the rest. The chain joins TRBV6-1 to TRBJ1-2; 9 positions agree with TRBD1. The CDR3 spans 16 residues. Germline loops: CDR1 MNHNS, CDR2 SASEGT. Trimming removed 4 bases from V and 2 bases from J; junction bases left unmatched: 8. The CDR3 sequence is CASSGHSGQGNYGYTF. The sequenced CDR3 bases are TGTGCCAGCAGTGGGCATTCGGGACAGGGAAACTATGGC.

This clone has ten or more counts. The CDR3 end falls 3 residues outside the read, so it is completed with the germline J gene. This sequence joins TRBV29-1 and TRBJ1-2, with D perhaps matching TRBD1 (5 bases). Germline CDR1 reads SQVTM; CDR2 reads ANQGSEA. This CDR3 is 14 amino acids long. The V and J ends lost 0 bases and 3 bases respectively, with 11 bases between them. CDR3 in amino acids: CSVEDRARDYGYTF. Incomplete CDR3 DNA: TGCAGCGTTGAAGATCGGGCCAGGGACTATGGC. Combining the CDR3 with reference TRBV29-1 and TRBJ1-2 gives the whole variable domain SAVISQKPSRDICQRGTSLTIQCQVDSQVTMMFWYRQQPGQSLTLIATANQGSEATYESGFVIDKFPISRPNLTFSTLTVSNMSPEDSSIYLCSVEDRARDYGYTFGSGTRLTVV.

Comments on this clone: From the germline J gene comes the end of the CDR3, since the read stops 3 residues before it. The J gene is TRBJ2-3, the V gene TRBV6-2 or TRBV6-3; possibly TRBD2 for D (5 bases). V shed 5 bases and J shed 6 bases, with 9 bases lying between them. The CDR3 totals 12 residues. From germline, CDR1 is MNHEY and CDR2 SVGEGT. The CDR3 sequence: CASSNTGDTQYF. The covered CDR3 bases are TGTGCCAGCAGTAACACGGGGGATACG.

This clone came up many times. CDR3 residues: CASSPGQGPGETQYF. CDR3 DNA (partial): TGTGCCAGCTCTCCGGGACAGGGGCCTGGGGAGACC. The chain has TRBV18 and TRBJ2-5; TRBD1 agrees at 10 bases. The read terminates 3 residues ahead of where the CDR3 ends, so the germline J gene completes it. The germline V gene has CDR1 KGHSH and CDR2 LQKENI. Losses at the gene ends were 6 bases for V and 5 bases for J; bases not matched to a gene: 9. The CDR3 is made up of 15 amino acids. Supplemented by reference TRBV18 and TRBJ2-5, the full variable domain reads NAGVMQNPRHLVRRRGQEARLRCSPMKGHSHVYWYRQLPEEGLKFMVYLQKENIIDESGMPKERFSAEFPKEGPSILRIQQVVRGDSAAYFCASSPGQGPGETQYFGPGTRLLVL.

This clone was observed a few times. The CDR3 goes on 3 residues after the read ends, and that part is filled in from the germline J gene. The rearrangement joins TRBV7-8 to TRBJ1-5; D is ambiguous. CDR3 length equals 15 residues. Germline-derived CDR1 and CDR2 are SGHVS and FQNEAQ. With 2 bases removed from V and 2 bases from J, the gap between germline ends came to 10 bases. The sequenced CDR3 bases are TGTGCCAGCAGCTTATTCGGGGTTGGCAATCAGCCC. Its protein product is CASSLFGVGNQP. The entire CDR3 is CASSLFGVGNQPQHF.